The clone carrying this T cell receptor (beta chain) has only a few counts. This sample includes further DNA sequences coding for the same CDR3. The data were obtained in a study of CD8+ T cells in alopecia areata. In each case, RNA was isolated and then reverse transcribed into cDNA as the sequencing template. Some clones are missing from TCRdb's copy, which holds only in-frame ones; the method was immunoSEQ multiplex PCR. The sample consists of 250,000 or so clones, about two thirds of them appearing once. A FACSAria was used to sort CD4+ and CD8+ T cells. These cells came from PBMCs. CDR1 MNHEY and CDR2 SVGAGI come from the germline V gene. The CDR3 loop spans 13 amino acids. Trimming cost V 6 bases and J 2 bases, with 10 bases left between them.

Material: CD4+ T cells sorted from blood, obtained at week 0. The clonotype comes from a human donor with alopecia areata. The J gene is TRBJ1-1, the V gene TRBV6-5, with D possibly being TRBD1 (5 bases). DNA for the CDR3: TGTGCCAGCAGCCCAAGGGGAAACACTGAAGCTTTCTTT. It is translated as CASSPRGNTEAFF.